This T cell receptor (beta chain) was profiled in a study of blood T cells in healthy people across ages. Study-wide findings and caveats: The study regarded diversity estimates from one million T cells as underestimates.

The CDR3 is made up of 16 amino acids. Losses at the gene ends were 2 bases for V and 0 bases for J; bases not matched to a gene: 3. Germline values: CDR1 LGHNA, CDR2 YSLEER. This clonotype was counted at least ten times. Its antigen is still unknown. For the second PCR, which ran for 7 to 11 cycles, a sample-barcoded 5' primer and a J-beta primer mix were used. Every cDNA was tagged by a template-switch adaptor with 12 random nucleotides. MiXCR, applied by TCRdb to the 5' RACE reads, yields one record per CDR3 protein. Of 700,000 to 850,000 distinct CDR3 sequences listed, around 34% are singletons. This sequence originates from a man aged 18 to 30 in good health. V and J are TRBV4-3 and TRBJ2-1; 8 bases match TRBD2. Sequencing was carried out using blood. The chain's CDR3 is CASSQRLASSYNEQFF. The DNA for the CDR3 is TGCGCCAGCAGCCAAAGACTAGCGAGCTCCTACAATGAGCAGTTCTTC.